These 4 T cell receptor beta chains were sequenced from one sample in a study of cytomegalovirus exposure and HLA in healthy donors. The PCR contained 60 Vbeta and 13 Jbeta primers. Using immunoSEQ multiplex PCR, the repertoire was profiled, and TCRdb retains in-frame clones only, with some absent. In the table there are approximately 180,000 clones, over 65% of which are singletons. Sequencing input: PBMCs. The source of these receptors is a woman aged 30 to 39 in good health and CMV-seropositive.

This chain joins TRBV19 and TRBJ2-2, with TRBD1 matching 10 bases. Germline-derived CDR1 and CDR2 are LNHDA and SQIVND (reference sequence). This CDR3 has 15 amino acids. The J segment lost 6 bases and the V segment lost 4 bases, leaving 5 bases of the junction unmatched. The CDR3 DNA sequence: TGTGCCAGTAGTAGGGACAGGGGATTCGCCGGGGAGCTGTTTTTT. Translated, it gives CASSRDRGFAGELFF.

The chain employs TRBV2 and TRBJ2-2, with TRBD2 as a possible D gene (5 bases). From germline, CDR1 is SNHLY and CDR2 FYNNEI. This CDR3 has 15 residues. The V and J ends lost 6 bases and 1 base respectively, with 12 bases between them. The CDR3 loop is CASRESGGNTGELFF. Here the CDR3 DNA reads TGTGCCAGCAGGGAGAGCGGAGGGAACACCGGGGAGCTGTTTTTT.

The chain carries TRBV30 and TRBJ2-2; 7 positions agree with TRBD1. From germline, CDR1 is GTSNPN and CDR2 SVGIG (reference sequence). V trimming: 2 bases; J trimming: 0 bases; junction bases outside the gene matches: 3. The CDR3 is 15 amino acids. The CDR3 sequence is CAWSPGTANTGELFF. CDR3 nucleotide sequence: TGTGCCTGGAGTCCCGGGACAGCGAACACCGGGGAGCTGTTTTTT. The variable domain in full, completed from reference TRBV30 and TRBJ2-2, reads SQTIHQWPATLVQPVGSPLSLECTVEGTSNPNLYWYRQAAGRGLQLLFYSVGIGQISSEVPQNLSASRPQDRQFILSSKKLLLSDSGFYLCAWSPGTANTGELFFGEGSRLTVL.

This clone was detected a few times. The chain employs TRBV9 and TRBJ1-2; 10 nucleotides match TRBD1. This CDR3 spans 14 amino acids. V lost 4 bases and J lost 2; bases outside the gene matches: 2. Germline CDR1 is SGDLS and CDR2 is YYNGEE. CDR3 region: CASSQTGGNYGYTF. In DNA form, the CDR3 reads TGTGCCAGCAGCCAGACAGGGGGCAACTATGGCTACACCTTC.